The 13 T cell receptor beta chains listed next were all sequenced from one sample in a study of blood T cell repertoires in COVID-19. Measured with immunoSEQ multiplex PCR; TCRdb has only the in-frame clones, and not every one. The sample carries approximately 240,000 clones, approximately 86% recorded once. The sequencing sample was made of peripheral blood. These TCRs come from an elderly woman with active or convalescent COVID-19.

The chain carries TRBV7-7 and TRBJ2-2; unclear D gene. Germline CDR1 is SSHAT and CDR2 is FNYEAQ (reference sequence). Deletions cut 2 bases from V and 5 bases from J, with 6 bases between. The CDR3 contains 13 residues. The CDR3 region has the DNA TGTGCCAGCAGCTTAACCGAGACCGGGGAGCTGTTTTTT. This encodes CASSLTETGELFF.

There are many counts of this clone. V usage is TRBV19 and J usage is TRBJ1-5; TRBD1 matches 8 bases. V shed 0 bases, J shed 0 bases, and the junction held 4 bases outside the gene matches. From germline, CDR1 is LNHDA and CDR2 SQIVND (reference sequence). This CDR3 has 17 amino acids. CDR3 in DNA: TGTGCCAGTAGTATAGAGGGCAGGGGGCCTAGCAATCAGCCCCAGCATTTT. It encodes CASSIEGRGPSNQPQHF.

This clone was counted a few times. The chain combines TRBV5-1 with TRBJ2-3; no clear D gene. Germline CDR1 is SGHRS and CDR2 is YFSETQ. V was clipped by 4 bases and J by 0 bases, with 12 bases between them. This CDR3 has 15 residues. DNA of the CDR3: TGCGCCAGCAGCGCCACGGGTGATAGCACAGATACGCAGTATTTT. Translated, it gives CASSATGDSTDTQYF.

The chain uses TRBV7-9 and TRBJ1-4; D uncertain. The germline V and J ends were trimmed by 5 bases and 7 bases, with 14 bases remaining between them. Germline loops: CDR1 SEHNR, CDR2 FQNEAQ (reference sequence). This CDR3 contains 14 residues. The CDR3 is CASSPGVGAEKLFF. Written as DNA, the CDR3 is TGTGCCAGCAGCCCAGGAGTGGGAGCTGAAAAACTGTTTTTT.

This clone was seen more than once but under ten times. The chain has TRBV7-2 and TRBJ1-5, with 8 nucleotides matching TRBD1. CDR1 SGHTA and CDR2 FQGNSA come from the germline V gene. This CDR3 has 15 residues. V shed 1 base and J 7 bases; nucleotides not matched to a gene: 6. The CDR3 DNA reads TGTGCCAGCAGCTTAGTGTCCAGGGGGCAACAGCCCCAGCATTTT. This encodes CASSLVSRGQQPQHF.

This clone was found a few times. The chain carries TRBV29-1 and TRBJ1-2; D may be TRBD1 (5 bases). Deletions cut 4 bases from V and 7 bases from J, with 13 bases between. CDR1 is SQVTM, CDR2 ANQGSEA, per germline. The CDR3 consists of 12 residues. CDR3 in DNA: TGCAGCGTTGGTGACTGGGGCGGTGGCTACACCTTC. This gives the protein CSVGDWGGGYTF.

This clone came up a few times. The V gene is TRBV2, the J gene TRBJ1-2, with a possible D match to TRBD1 (5 bases). The ends were cut back, 1 base at V and 4 bases at J, with 13 bases in the middle. CDR1 and CDR2 from the germline V gene are SNHLY and FYNNEI. The CDR3 runs to 15 residues. The CDR3 DNA reads TGTGCCAGCAGTGAAGGGCCAGGGAGGGGCTATGGCTACACCTTC. It codes for CASSEGPGRGYGYTF.

DNA for the CDR3: TGTGCCAGTAGGGAGGGTACAGGGGCCAGAGCTTCTGAAGCTTTCTTT. Translating it yields CASREGTGARASEAFF. This chain joins TRBV19 and TRBJ1-1; 7 bases are shared with TRBD1. The V segment lost 6 bases and the J segment 6 bases; nucleotides outside the gene matches: 16. From germline, CDR1 is LNHDA and CDR2 SQIVND (reference sequence). This CDR3 region has 16 residues.

The chain joins TRBV19 to TRBJ2-1; D unclear. The CDR3 spans 13 residues. In germline, CDR1 is LNHDA, CDR2 SQIVND (reference sequence). V gave up 4 bases and J gave up 3 bases, with 7 bases separating them. CDR3 sequence: CASSNSNYNEQFF. CDR3 DNA sequence: TGTGCCAGTAGTAACAGCAACTACAATGAGCAGTTCTTC.

The genes are TRBV9 and TRBJ2-7; 10 nucleotides match TRBD1. The CDR3 is 14 residues long. CDR1 is SGDLS, CDR2 YYNGEE, per germline. V was clipped by 3 bases and J by 5 bases; unmatched bases: 5. Here the CDR3 reads CASSAGTGVDEQYF. For the CDR3, the DNA is TGTGCCAGCAGCGCCGGGACAGGGGTCGACGAGCAGTACTTC.

The V and J genes are TRBV2 and TRBJ1-5; D gene unclear. CDR3 length equals 16 residues. V dropped 2 bases and J dropped 1 base, with 12 bases sitting between them. The germline CDR1 and CDR2 sequences are SNHLY and FYNNEI. The CDR3 bases are TGTGCCAGCAGTGAATGGCCAGGTAGGAGCAATCAGCCCCAGCATTTT. It translates to CASSEWPGRSNQPQHF.

This chain connects TRBV12-3 or TRBV12-4 to TRBJ1-2; the D is unclear. This CDR3 region has 13 residues. Trimming pared 3 bases from V and 5 bases from J, leaving 10 bases between. The CDR3 is CASSFEGPYGYTF. CDR3 DNA sequence: TGTGCCAGCAGTTTTGAGGGCCCTTATGGCTACACCTTC.

The rearrangement links TRBV30 to TRBJ2-7; no firm D call. This CDR3 contains 16 residues. With 1 base removed from V and 0 bases from J, the gap between germline ends came to 16 bases. The germline gives CDR1 GTSNPN, CDR2 SVGIG (reference sequence). The CDR3 DNA sequence: TGTGCCTGGAGTGCCCCCCTGGCGGTGTACTCCTACGAGCAGTACTTC. Translated, it gives CAWSAPLAVYSYEQYF. The complete variable domain, with remaining parts taken from reference TRBV30 and TRBJ2-7, reads SQTIHQWPATLVQPVGSPLSLECTVEGTSNPNLYWYRQAAGRGLQLLFYSVGIGQISSEVPQNLSASRPQDRQFILSSKKLLLSDSGFYLCAWSAPLAVYSYEQYFGPGTRLTVT.